This T cell receptor beta chain is drawn from a study of OX40 agonist ivuxolimab in advanced cancers. Background on the study: Ivuxolimab is an agonistic anti-OX40 (CD134) antibody, and patients were treated with it. General study findings and limits: People who partly responded at 0.1-3.0 mg/kg had some of the least clonal expansion seen.

The V end lost 0 bases, the J end lost 0 bases, and 5 bases lay between the germline ends. The CDR3 runs 14 residues. Germline V CDR1 and CDR2: MNHEY, SMNVEV (reference sequence). Sequenced by immunoSEQ multiplex PCR; TCRdb stores in-frame clones only, minus some. Of 48,000 or so clones listed, 80% to 90% were seen once; the top ten hold roughly 48%. As regards this clone: The antigen remains undetermined.

V is TRBV27 and J is TRBJ1-1; TRBD1 might be the D (5 bases). This specimen was CD4+ or CD8+ T cells sorted from blood, taken in a trial of the OX40 agonist ivuxolimab. The TCR was taken from an adult with an advanced solid tumor such as melanoma, head and neck, liver or kidney cancer. The CDR3: CASSLSGLNTEAFF. As DNA, the CDR3 is TGTGCCAGCAGTTTATCGGGACTGAACACTGAAGCTTTCTTT.